The text below deals with one T cell receptor (beta chain). Its antigen remains unidentified. This CDR3 comprises 14 residues. The germline V gene has CDR1 MNHEY and CDR2 SVGEGT. V was clipped by 0 bases and J by 2 bases, with 8 bases between them. The time point here: late sampling 161 to 241 days after vaccination in a few convalescent patients. Treatment: roughly nine-day PBMC culture with coronavirus spike peptide pools or control peptides (ViraFEST assay). The record originates from a study of vaccination and CD4 T cells after COVID-19. Study summary: Stimulation used overlapping spike peptides from SARS-CoV-2, HCoV-NL63, HCoV-OC43 and HCoV-229E.

Cultured CD4+ T-cell DNA underwent Oncomine TCR Beta short-read sequencing. TCRdb independently ran MiXCR on the PCR reads; one entry per CDR3 protein. The sample contains about 23,000 distinct CDR3 sequences, around 37% of which appear only once. The rearrangement links TRBV6-2 or TRBV6-3 to TRBJ2-7; either TRBD1 or TRBD2 may fit D (5 bases each). This clonotype was sampled from a human donor who had recovered from COVID-19. The sample here was CD4+ T cells from blood, cultured in vitro, taken about 7 months after SARS-CoV-2 vaccination. The CDR3 spells CASSYSRGTYEQYF. As DNA, the CDR3 is TGTGCCAGCAGTTACTCGAGGGGCACCTACGAGCAGTACTTC.